This passage covers 10 T cell receptor beta chains from one sample sequenced in a study of T cells in Graves' hyperthyroidism and ophthalmopathy. Using RNA transcripts as the source, TCR beta CDR3 regions were amplified. TCR CDR3 regions were first amplified by RT-PCR with HTBI primers. TCRdb ran MiXCR on the multiplex PCR reads and lists one entry per CDR3 protein. This table has about 370,000 distinct CDR3 sequences, roughly 15% appearing once. Sequences were obtained from blood. Source of these receptors: an older woman with Graves' ophthalmopathy.

There are many counts of this clonotype. The chain couples TRBV29-1 to TRBJ2-7, with D tentatively TRBD2 (5 bases). Per germline, CDR1 SQVTM and CDR2 ANQGSEA. There are 13 residues in the CDR3. With 6 bases removed from V and 3 bases from J, the gap between germline ends came to 15 bases. Here the CDR3 DNA reads TGCAGCGTCGATTGGGGAAGCGGCTACGAGCAGTACTTC. Its translation: CSVDWGSGYEQYF.

This clonotype showed up many times. CDR3 DNA sequence: TGTGCCTGGGTGAACACCGGGGAGCTGTTTTTT. It yields the protein CAWVNTGELFF. This chain uses TRBV30 with TRBJ2-2; D call uncertain. Between the trimmed V and J ends, which lost 5 bases and 1 base, there was a span of 2 bases. This CDR3 has 11 residues. Looked up from germline, CDR1 is GTSNPN and CDR2 is SVGIG (reference sequence).

This clonotype was recorded many times. The genes are TRBV12-3 or TRBV12-4 and TRBJ1-2; D unclear. V dropped 5 bases and J dropped 4 bases, with 14 bases sitting between them. CDR3 length: 14 residues. The CDR3 here is CASSLGSLPYGYTF. CDR3 coding DNA: TGTGCCAGCAGTCTAGGGAGTTTACCCTATGGCTACACCTTC.

This clonotype was counted at least ten times. This rearrangement joins TRBV28 to TRBJ1-1, with a weak D call TRBD1 (5 bases). Germline CDR1 reads MDHEN; CDR2 reads SYDVKM. Between the trimmed V and J ends, which lost 7 bases and 1 base, there was a span of 16 bases. This CDR3 is built from 15 residues. CDR3 in amino acids: CASNTWRGGNTEAFF. The CDR3 DNA is TGTGCCAGCAACACTTGGAGGGGCGGGAACACTGAAGCTTTCTTT.

This clonotype came up a few times. The rearrangement uses TRBV7-9 and TRBJ1-6; 12 nucleotides line up with TRBD1. Germline lookup yields CDR1 SEHNR and CDR2 FQNEAQ (reference sequence). The V and J ends lost 5 bases and 7 bases, in that order; junction bases with no gene match: 6. The CDR3 has 16 residues. DNA for the CDR3: TGTGCCAGCAGCCTTGGGACAGGGGGCCGGAATTCACCCCTCCACTTT. This sequence encodes CASSLGTGGRNSPLHF.

At least ten counts were recorded for this clonotype. The genes are TRBV28 and TRBJ1-1, with 7 bases lining up with TRBD1. The CDR3 consists of 16 residues. V lost 3 bases and J lost 3; bases outside the gene matches: 10. Germline V gene data show CDR1 as MDHEN and CDR2 as SYDVKM. The DNA of the CDR3 is TGTGCCAGCAGTTTGTTTGACAGGGTATGGTACACTGAAGCTTTCTTT. Protein: CASSLFDRVWYTEAFF.

Points on this clonotype: This may come from a read error, since a much larger clone is one base off. This chain links TRBV20-1 with TRBJ2-1; weak D call: TRBD2 (5 bases). CDR3 length: 17 amino acids. The germline V gene encodes CDR1 DFQATT and CDR2 SNEGSKA (reference sequence). CDR3 DNA sequence: TGCAGTGCTAGAGATTGGCTAGCTGGGAGCTCCTGCAATGAGCAGTTCTTC. Protein product: CSARDWLAGSSCNEQFF.

J is TRBJ1-4 and V is TRBV2, with D unresolved. Germline V gene lookup returns CDR1 SNHLY and CDR2 FYNNEI. V gave up 6 bases and J gave up 0 bases, with 8 bases separating them. The CDR3 extends over 14 amino acids. CDR3 loop: CASRWTSTNEKLFF. CDR3 bases: TGTGCCAGCAGGTGGACTTCAACTAATGAAAAACTGTTTTTT.

CDR3 residues: CATSDFGGNEQFF. In nucleotides, the CDR3 is TGTGCCACCAGTGATTTTGGGGGCAATGAGCAGTTCTTC. V and J are TRBV24-1 and TRBJ2-1; either TRBD1 or TRBD2 may fit D (5 bases each). From germline, CDR1 is KGHDR and CDR2 SFDVKD. The CDR3 has 13 amino acids. V was pared by 1 base and J by 6 bases, with 6 bases between.

In this sample, this clonotype turned up many times. The genes are TRBV30 and TRBJ1-5; no reliable D call. This CDR3 spans 13 amino acids. The germline V gene encodes CDR1 GTSNPN and CDR2 SVGIG (reference sequence). V shed 5 bases and J shed 0 bases, with 8 bases lying between them. CDR3 region: CAWGEDSNQPQHF. The DNA for the CDR3 is TGTGCCTGGGGCGAAGATAGCAATCAGCCCCAGCATTTT.